The TCR beta chain under discussion was sequenced for a study of OX40 agonist ivuxolimab in advanced cancers. Generated by immunoSEQ multiplex PCR, the TCRdb table keeps only in-frame clones and is missing some. Seen here are some 35,000 clones, 80% to 85% observed once, and the top ten hold 23%. For this clone: The sample has other DNA sequences that encode this CDR3 too.

Trimming pared 5 bases from V and 3 bases from J, leaving 20 bases between. The germline V gene encodes CDR1 LNHDA and CDR2 SQIVND (reference sequence). The CDR3 is 17 amino acids. This clonotype was sampled from an adult with an advanced solid tumor such as melanoma, head and neck, liver or kidney cancer. Sequencing was performed on CD4+ or CD8+ T cells sorted from blood, taken in a trial of the OX40 agonist ivuxolimab. The genes are TRBV19 and TRBJ2-1, with D perhaps TRBD1 (6 bases). The CDR3 here is CASSVTAGDLLYNEQFF. In nucleotides, the CDR3 is TGTGCCAGTAGTGTGACCGCAGGGGATCTACTCTACAATGAGCAGTTCTTC.